This TCR beta chain was sequenced during a study of T cells in Graves' hyperthyroidism and ophthalmopathy. Looking at the study overall: Peripheral blood collection took place at initial diagnosis, before any treatment.

Concerning this clonotype itself: Being one base from a much bigger clone, this may be a read error.

CDR1 DFQATT and CDR2 SNEGSKA come from the germline V gene (reference sequence). The CDR3 covers 14 residues. A Clinical Activity Score of at least 3, a NOSPECS grade of at least 4 and a duration under 3 months were recorded in the ophthalmopathy patients. The TCR beta CDR3 regions underwent amplification using RNA transcripts as the source. The HTBI primer set served for first-round RT-PCR of the TCR CDR3. One entry per CDR3 protein, called by TCRdb with MiXCR from the multiplex PCR reads. The table has over 500,000 distinct CDR3 sequences, about 15% seen once; the top ten hold less than 30%. This clonotype was obtained from a woman aged 25 to 45 with Graves' ophthalmopathy. V gene TRBV20-1 combines with J gene TRBJ2-3; D not certain. Material: blood. The CDR3 bases are TGCAGTGCTAGAGTCATATCGAGCATAGATACGCAGTATTTT. This gives the protein CSARVISSIDTQYF.